This TCR beta chain came from a study of Graves' ophthalmopathy and Graves' hyperthyroidism. Germline-derived CDR1 and CDR2 are MDHEN and SYDVKM. V gave up 5 bases and J gave up 4 bases, with 21 bases separating them. The CDR3 sequence is 16 residues long. Thyroid ultrasound, orbital computed tomography, TRAb, serum thyroxine and clinical symptoms formed the basis of diagnosis. Scientists amplified the TCR beta CDR3 regions from RNA transcripts. HTBI primers primed a first-round RT-PCR, and a second-round multiplex PCR followed. TCRdb re-analysed the multiplex PCR reads in MiXCR, keeping a single row per CDR3 protein. The table has about 480,000 distinct CDR3 sequences, over 13% seen once; the top ten hold 9.8%.

The chain joins TRBV28 to TRBJ2-7; TRBD2 is a possible D gene (7 bases). The sample was blood. The clonotype was recovered from a woman between 25 and 40 years old with Graves' ophthalmopathy. The CDR3 DNA sequence: TGTGCCAGCAGTGATACTTCTAAGGGGGGGGGTTACGAGCAGTACTTC. It codes for CASSDTSKGGGYEQYF. Looking up the rest from reference TRBV28 and TRBJ2-7 gives the full variable domain: DVKVTQSSRYLVKRTGEKVFLECVQDMDHENMFWYRQDPGLGLRLIYFSYDVKMKEKGDIPEGYSVSREKKERFSLILESASTNQTSMYLCASSDTSKGGGYEQYFGPGTRLTVT.